This note documents a single TCR beta chain sequence. Antigen unknown. The data are from a study of cytomegalovirus exposure and HLA in healthy donors. Findings and limits, study-wide: Immune exposure was documented only through CMV serostatus.

Primers: 60 Vbeta forward and 13 Jbeta reverse. Per the original data handling: There were 80 million to 95 million unique TCR beta chains by a later count, and approximately 10 million of them were shared. Sequencing used immunoSEQ multiplex PCR; TCRdb keeps in-frame clones, though not all of them. The V and J calls and clone size were taken over from that table, and D and trimming were inferred from the DNA. The sample shows fewer than 200,000 clones, approximately 81% of them seen only once. Sequenced sample: PBMCs. This clonotype was obtained from a young man in good health and CMV-seronegative.

CDR3 bases: TGCAGCGTTGATGCACCGGGAAGCCTAAATGAGCAGTACTTC. This gives the protein CSVDAPGSLNEQYF. J is TRBJ2-7 and V is TRBV29-1, with a tentative D call TRBD2 (5 bases). Trimming stripped 3 bases from V and 7 bases from J, with 19 bases between. The CDR3 sequence is 14 residues long. Per the germline V gene, CDR1 is SQVTM and CDR2 is ANQGSEA.